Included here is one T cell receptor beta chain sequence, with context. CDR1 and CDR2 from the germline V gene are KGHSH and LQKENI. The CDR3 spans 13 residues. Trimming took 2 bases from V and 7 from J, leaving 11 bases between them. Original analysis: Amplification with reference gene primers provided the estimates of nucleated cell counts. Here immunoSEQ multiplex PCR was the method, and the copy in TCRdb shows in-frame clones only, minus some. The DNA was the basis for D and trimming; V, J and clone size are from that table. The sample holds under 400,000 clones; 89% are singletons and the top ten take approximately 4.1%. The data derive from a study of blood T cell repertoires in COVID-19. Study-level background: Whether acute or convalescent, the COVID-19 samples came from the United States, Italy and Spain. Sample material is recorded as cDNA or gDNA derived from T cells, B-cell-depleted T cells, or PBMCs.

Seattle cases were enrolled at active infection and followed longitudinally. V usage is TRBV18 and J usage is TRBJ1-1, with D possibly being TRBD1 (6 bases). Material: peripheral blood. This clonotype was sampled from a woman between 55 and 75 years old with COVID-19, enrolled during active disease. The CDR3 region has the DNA TGTGCCAGCTCACCATCTGGACAGAATGAAGCTTTCTTT. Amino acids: CASSPSGQNEAFF. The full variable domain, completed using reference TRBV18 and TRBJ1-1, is NAGVMQNPRHLVRRRGQEARLRCSPMKGHSHVYWYRQLPEEGLKFMVYLQKENIIDESGMPKERFSAEFPKEGPSILRIQQVVRGDSAAYFCASSPSGQNEAFFGQGTRLTVV.